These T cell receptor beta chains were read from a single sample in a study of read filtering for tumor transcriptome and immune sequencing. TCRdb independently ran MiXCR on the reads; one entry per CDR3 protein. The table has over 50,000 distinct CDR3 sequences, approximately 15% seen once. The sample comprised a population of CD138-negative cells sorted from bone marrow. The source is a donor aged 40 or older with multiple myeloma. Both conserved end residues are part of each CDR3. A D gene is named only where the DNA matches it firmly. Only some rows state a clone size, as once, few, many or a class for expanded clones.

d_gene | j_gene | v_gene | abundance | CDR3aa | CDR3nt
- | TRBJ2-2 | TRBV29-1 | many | CSVVAGGAGGRNTGELFF | TGCAGCGTTGTCGCAGGGGGCGCGGGAGGGAGGAACACCGGGGAGCTGTTTTTT
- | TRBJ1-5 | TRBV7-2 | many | CASSLVQNQPQHF | TGTGCCAGCAGCTTGGTACAGAATCAGCCCCAGCATTTT
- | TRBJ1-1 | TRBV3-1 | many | CASSQYRSSGVFTEAFF | TGTGCCAGCAGCCAATATAGGTCAAGTGGGGTGTTCACTGAAGCTTTCTTT
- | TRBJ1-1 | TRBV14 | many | CASSLNRATEAFF | TGTGCCAGCAGCCTAAATAGGGCCACTGAAGCTTTCTTT
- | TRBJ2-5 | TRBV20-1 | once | CSARMVEETQYF | TGCAGTGCTAGAATGGTGGAAGAGACCCAGTACTTC
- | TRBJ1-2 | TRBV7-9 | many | CASSLGQPSTGYTF | TGTGCCAGCAGCTTAGGACAGCCGTCGACTGGCTACACCTTC
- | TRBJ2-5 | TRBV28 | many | CASSVQPQETQYF | TGTGCCAGCAGTGTCCAACCCCAAGAGACCCAGTACTTC
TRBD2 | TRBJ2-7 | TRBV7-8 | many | CASSISGSSYEQYF | TGTGCCAGCAGCATAAGCGGGAGCTCCTACGAGCAGTACTTC
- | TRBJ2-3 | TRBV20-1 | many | CSAPAGRSFTDTQYF | TGCAGTGCCCCCGCGGGGAGGTCTTTCACAGATACGCAGTATTTT
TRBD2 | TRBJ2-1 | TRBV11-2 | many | CASSRRSGRDYNEQFF | TGTGCCAGCAGCCGACGTAGCGGGAGGGATTACAATGAGCAGTTCTTC
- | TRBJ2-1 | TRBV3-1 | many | CASSQEWGRNEQFF | TGTGCCAGCAGCCAAGAATGGGGGCGCAATGAGCAGTTCTTC
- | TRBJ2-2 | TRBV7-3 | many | CASSLSLASPTGELFF | TGTGCCAGCAGCTTATCATTAGCGAGCCCGACCGGGGAGCTGTTTTTT
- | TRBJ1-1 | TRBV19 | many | CASSIDGGRAEAFF | TGTGCCAGTAGTATAGACGGAGGGCGAGCTGAAGCTTTCTTT
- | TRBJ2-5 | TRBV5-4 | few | CASSLEQGRETQYF | TGTGCCAGCAGCTTAGAACAGGGTCGAGAGACCCAGTACTTC
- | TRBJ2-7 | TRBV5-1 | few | CASSLAGGTYEQYF | TGCGCCAGCAGCTTGGCCGGGGGAACCTACGAGCAGTACTTC
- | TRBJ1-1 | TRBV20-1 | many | CSASSPGAYTEAFF | TGCAGTGCTAGCTCCCCAGGGGCGTACACTGAAGCTTTCTTT
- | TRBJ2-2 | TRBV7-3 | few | CASSSHRVNTGELFF | TGTGCCAGCAGCTCACACAGGGTTAACACCGGGGAGCTGTTTTTT
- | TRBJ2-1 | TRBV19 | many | CASSQFGASSYNEQFF | TGTGCCAGTAGTCAGTTCGGGGCCAGCTCCTACAATGAGCAGTTCTTC
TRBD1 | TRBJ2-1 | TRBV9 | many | CASSVAGTGINEQFF | TGTGCCAGCAGCGTAGCCGGGACAGGAATCAATGAGCAGTTCTTC
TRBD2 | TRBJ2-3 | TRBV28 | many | CASSGREGRTDTQYF | TGTGCCAGCAGTGGGCGGGAGGGTCGCACAGATACGCAGTATTTT
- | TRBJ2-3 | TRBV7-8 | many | CASSLVGGTQYF | TGTGCCAGCAGCTTAGTGGGTGGTACGCAGTATTTT
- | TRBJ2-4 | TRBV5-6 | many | CASSRNELAKNIQYF | TGTGCCAGCAGCAGAAATGAACTAGCCAAAAACATTCAGTACTTC
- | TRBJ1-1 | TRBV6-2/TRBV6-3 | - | CASSTSPFDRLNTEAFF | TGTGCCAGCAGTACCTCCCCTTTCGACAGATTGAACACTGAAGCTTTCTTT
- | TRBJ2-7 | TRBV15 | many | CATSRVGTGAYEQYF | TGTGCCACCAGCAGAGTTGGGACTGGGGCATACGAGCAGTACTTC
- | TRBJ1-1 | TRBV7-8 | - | CASSSSKGTEAFF | TGTGCCAGCAGCTCTTCAAAGGGCACTGAAGCTTTCTTT
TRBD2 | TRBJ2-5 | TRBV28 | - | CASSDTAGVRKSQYF | TGTGCCAGCAGCGATACAGCGGGAGTTCGCAAGTCCCAGTACTTC
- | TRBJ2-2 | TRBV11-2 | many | CASSTRAATGELFF | TGTGCCAGCAGCACCCGCGCGGCTACCGGGGAGCTGTTTTTT
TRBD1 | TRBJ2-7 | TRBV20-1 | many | CSARDPGQGIGYEQYF | TGCAGTGCTAGAGATCCGGGACAGGGGATAGGCTACGAGCAGTACTTC
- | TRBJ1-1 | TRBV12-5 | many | CASGWNGNTEAFF | TGTGCTAGTGGTTGGAACGGGAACACTGAAGCTTTCTTT
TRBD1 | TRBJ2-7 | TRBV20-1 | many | CSARATTGLKDEQYF | TGCAGTGCTAGAGCAACGACAGGGCTGAAGGACGAGCAGTACTTC
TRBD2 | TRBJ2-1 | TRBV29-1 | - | CSVQREGLAYFF | TGCAGCGTCCAAAGAGAAGGACTAGCGTATTTCTTC
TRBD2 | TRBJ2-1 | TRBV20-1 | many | CSARTSGSSYNEQFF | TGCAGTGCAAGGACTAGCGGGAGCTCCTACAATGAGCAGTTCTTC
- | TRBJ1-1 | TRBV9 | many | CASSPSGPIGPEAFF | TGTGCCAGCAGCCCCTCGGGACCTATAGGCCCTGAAGCTTTCTTT
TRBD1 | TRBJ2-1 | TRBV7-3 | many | CASSLIGTAYNEQFF | TGTGCCAGCAGCTTAATTGGGACAGCGTACAATGAGCAGTTCTTC
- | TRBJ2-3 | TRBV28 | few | CASSPPGLSTDTQYF | TGTGCCAGCAGCCCCCCCGGACTAAGCACAGATACGCAGTATTTT
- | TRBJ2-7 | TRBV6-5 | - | CASRSGTSRYEQCF | TGTGCCAGCAGATCCGGGACAAGCCGTTACGAGCAGTGCTTC
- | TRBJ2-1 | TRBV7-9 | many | CASSLFGSNEQFF | TGTGCCAGCAGCCTATTTGGGTCCAATGAGCAGTTCTTC
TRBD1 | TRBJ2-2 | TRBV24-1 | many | CATDDREGTGELFF | TGTGCCACAGATGACAGGGAAGGAACCGGGGAGCTGTTTTTT
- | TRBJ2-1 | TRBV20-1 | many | CSAEGGDSQGNEQFF | TGCAGTGCCGAGGGGGGAGACAGTCAAGGCAATGAGCAGTTCTTC
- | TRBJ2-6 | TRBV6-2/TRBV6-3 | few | CASGQQQPSGANVLTF | TGTGCCAGCGGGCAACAGCAACCCTCTGGGGCCAACGTCCTGACTTTC
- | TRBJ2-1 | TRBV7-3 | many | CASSPDGYNEQFF | TGTGCCAGCAGCCCAGACGGGTACAATGAGCAGTTCTTC
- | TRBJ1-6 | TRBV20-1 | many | CSARVGSPLHF | TGCAGTGCGAGGGTCGGTTCACCCCTCCACTTT
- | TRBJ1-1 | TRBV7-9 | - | CAFTRGQKNTEAFF | TGTGCCTTTACTCGGGGCCAGAAGAACACTGAAGCTTTCTTT
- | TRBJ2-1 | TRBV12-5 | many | CASGLSLGMTRANEQFF | TGTGCTAGTGGTTTGTCGCTAGGAATGACTAGGGCCAATGAGCAGTTCTTC
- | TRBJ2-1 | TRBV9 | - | CASNVAGASDEQFF | TGTGCCAGCAACGTGGCAGGTGCCTCGGATGAGCAGTTCTTC
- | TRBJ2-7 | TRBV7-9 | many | CASSPQNEQYF | TGTGCCAGCAGCCCCCAAAATGAGCAGTACTTC
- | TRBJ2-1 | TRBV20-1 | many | CSAREAGQFF | TGCAGTGCTAGAGAAGCGGGTCAGTTCTTC
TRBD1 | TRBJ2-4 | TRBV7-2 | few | CASQKQGEPNIQYF | TGTGCCAGCCAAAAACAGGGGGAACCAAACATTCAGTACTTC
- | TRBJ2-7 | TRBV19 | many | CASSIGPGIYEQYF | TGTGCCAGTAGTATTGGCCCAGGTATCTACGAGCAGTACTTC
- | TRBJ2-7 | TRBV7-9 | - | CASSSHAGNEQYF | TGTGCCAGCAGCTCCCACGCTGGCAACGAGCAGTACTTC
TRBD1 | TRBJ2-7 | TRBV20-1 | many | CSASKGTGGLEQYF | TGCAGTGCTAGTAAAGGGACAGGGGGCCTCGAGCAGTACTTC
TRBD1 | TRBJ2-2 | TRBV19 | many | CASQTGKSLGELFF | TGTGCCAGTCAGACAGGGAAATCACTCGGGGAGCTGTTTTTT
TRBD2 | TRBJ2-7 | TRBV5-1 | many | CASSPSGEFYEQYF | TGCGCCAGCAGTCCTAGCGGGGAATTCTACGAGCAGTACTTC
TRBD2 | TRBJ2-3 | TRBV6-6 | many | CASSYLAGVRDTQYF | TGTGCCAGCAGTTACCTAGCGGGAGTCAGGGATACGCAGTATTTT
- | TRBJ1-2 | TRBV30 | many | CAWSTRGGYGYTF | TGTGCCTGGAGTACCAGGGGTGGCTATGGCTACACCTTC
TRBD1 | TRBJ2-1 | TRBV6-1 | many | CASRQGRLGSYLNEQFF | TGTGCCAGCCGACAGGGGCGTTTAGGCTCCTACTTGAATGAGCAGTTCTTC
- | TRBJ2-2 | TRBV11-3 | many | CASSPSSLRSTGELFF | TGTGCCAGCAGCCCATCTAGCCTTAGGAGCACCGGGGAGCTGTTTTTT